The 30 T cell receptor beta chains below all came from one sample that was sequenced in a study of blood T cells in healthy people across ages. With a J-beta primer mix and a sample-barcoded 5' primer, a second PCR ran 7 to 11 cycles. TCRdb called the 5' RACE reads again in MiXCR, with one record for every CDR3 protein. Of 800,000 to 950,000 distinct CDR3 sequences in the sample, roughly 35% were seen once. Sample: blood. These receptors all stem from a man younger than 30 in good health.

The chain's CDR3 is CASSATATNEKLFF. The DNA of the CDR3 is TGTGCCAGCAGTGCAACAGCAACTAATGAAAAACTGTTTTTT. This chain uses TRBV6-1 with TRBJ1-4; no reliable D call. Germline V gives CDR1 MNHNS, CDR2 SASEGT. This CDR3 region has 14 residues. V gave up 4 bases and J gave up 0 bases, with 6 bases separating them.

This clonotype was seen many times. This chain connects TRBV20-1 to TRBJ2-3; 8 bases map to TRBD2. The CDR3 consists of 14 residues. Germline CDR1 reads DFQATT; CDR2 reads SNEGSKA (reference sequence). The CDR3 is CSALLGGGTDTQYF. The CDR3 nucleotides are TGCAGCGCTCTCTTGGGCGGGGGGACAGATACGCAGTATTTT.

The J gene is TRBJ2-1, the V gene TRBV20-1; D may correspond to TRBD1 or TRBD2 (5 bases each). The DNA end is more similar to TRBJ2-7, so the J call may be wrong. The CDR3 sequence is 16 residues long. Germline V gene lookup returns CDR1 DFQATT and CDR2 SNEGSKA (reference sequence). Written as DNA, the CDR3 is TGCAGTGCTAGAGACGGACGGTCCGGGGACGACAATGAGCAGTACTTC. Amino acids: CSARDGRSGDDNEQYF.

On this clonotype: Given a much more abundant clone one base away, this may be a read error. This sequence joins TRBV7-3 and TRBJ2-1; 15 nucleotides match TRBD2. Germline values: CDR1 SGHTA, CDR2 FQGTGA. This CDR3 is built from 15 residues. CDR3 region: CAGSRTSGGAYEQFF. The CDR3 nucleotides read TGTGCCGGCAGCAGGACTAGCGGGGGGGCCTATGAGCAGTTCTTC.

A note on this clonotype: This may arise from a read error, as a much more abundant clone is one base away. The rearrangement links TRBV7-2 to TRBJ2-1; D perhaps matches TRBD2 (6 bases). Per germline, CDR1 SGHTA and CDR2 FQGNSA. The CDR3 is 14 amino acids. V was clipped by 6 bases and J by 13 bases, with 22 bases between them. The CDR3 spells CASRTRGNQETQFF. The CDR3 nucleotides read TGTGCCAGCAGAACTCGGGGGAACCAAGAGACCCAGTTCTTC.

This clonotype was picked up many times. The chain recombines TRBV29-1 with TRBJ2-7; D remains unclear. The CDR3 has 14 residues. V shed 2 bases and J shed 2 bases, with 13 bases lying between them. Germline assignment: CDR1 SQVTM and CDR2 ANQGSEA. The CDR3 DNA sequence: TGCAGCGTTGAATCTGGTCAGGTCCCCTACGAGCAGTACTTC. Its protein product is CSVESGQVPYEQYF.

This clonotype was observed at least ten times. This may arise from a read error, as a much more abundant clone is one base away. The chain couples TRBV7-2 to TRBJ2-1; maybe TRBD2 (5 bases). Trimming pared 5 bases from V and 6 bases from J, leaving 14 bases between. The CDR3 sequence is 14 residues long. CDR1 is SGHTA and CDR2 is FQGNSA in the germline V gene. For the CDR3, the DNA is TGTGCCAGCAGCGTAGAGTCCGGGATCAATGAGCAGTTCTTC. It codes for CASSVESGINEQFF.

The V call is TRBV5-1, the J call TRBJ2-3; possible D gene TRBD1, 5 bases. The germline CDR1 and CDR2 sequences are SGHRS and YFSETQ. The V end was cut by 0 bases, the J end by 5 bases, with 13 bases between. This CDR3 is built from 15 residues. Here the CDR3 reads CASSLEGRVRDTQYF. CDR3 DNA: TGCGCCAGCAGCTTGGAGGGCAGGGTCAGAGATACGCAGTATTTT.

Remarks on this clonotype: Possible read error: a much larger clone is one base away. This chain connects TRBV29-1 to TRBJ2-5; 7 bases line up with TRBD1. The J call may be wrong; the DNA end is better matched by TRBJ2-7. Germline CDR1 SQVTM, CDR2 ANQGSEA. There are 15 residues in the CDR3. The CDR3 region is CSVSEGACELYEQYF. The CDR3 DNA sequence: TGCAGCGTGTCCGAGGGGGCTTGTGAGTTATACGAGCAGTACTTC.

A few counts support this clonotype. This sequence joins TRBV12-3 or TRBV12-4 and TRBJ1-2, with 7 nucleotides matching TRBD1. V was pared by 3 bases and J by 4 bases, with 8 bases of the junction left unmatched. The CDR3 sequence is 15 residues long. The CDR3: CASSLGQRTPYGYTF. CDR3 coding DNA: TGTGCCAGCAGTTTGGGACAGCGAACTCCCTATGGCTACACCTTC.

V usage is TRBV7-2 and J usage is TRBJ2-3; D ambiguous. Trimming shortened V by 1 base and J by 6 bases, and 14 bases separated the two germline ends. Germline CDR1 SGHTA, CDR2 FQGNSA. The CDR3 runs 15 residues. CDR3 sequence: CASSLGAGLGDTQYF. CDR3 bases: TGTGCCAGCAGCTTAGGGGCAGGCCTAGGGGATACGCAGTATTTT.

V usage is TRBV20-1 and J usage is TRBJ2-7; D gene ambiguous. The CDR3 length is 13 residues. V lost 6 bases and J 0 bases, leaving 12 bases between the germline ends. Germline lookup yields CDR1 DFQATT and CDR2 SNEGSKA (reference sequence). CDR3 in amino acids: CSAGTANSYEQYF. CDR3 nucleotides: TGCAGTGCGGGAACAGCGAACTCCTACGAGCAGTACTTC.

This clonotype was found many times. The chain combines TRBV5-1 with TRBJ2-6; 7 nucleotides agree with TRBD1. The length of the CDR3 is 15 residues. Trimming took 3 bases from V and 2 from J; bases not matched to a gene: 2. CDR1 is SGHRS, CDR2 YFSETQ, per germline. In nucleotides, the CDR3 is TGCGCCAGCAGCTCTCAGGGGGCTGGGGCCAACGTCCTGACTTTC. Encoded protein: CASSSQGAGANVLTF.

This clonotype was counted many times. V usage is TRBV25-1 and J usage is TRBJ2-7, with 7 bases lining up with TRBD1. V gave up 1 base and J gave up 1 base; unmatched junction bases: 1. The CDR3 loop spans 14 amino acids. CDR1 is MGHDK and CDR2 is SYGVNS in the germline V gene. The CDR3 loop reads CASSESGGSYEQYF. The CDR3 DNA is TGTGCCAGCAGTGAATCAGGGGGTTCCTACGAGCAGTACTTC.

The chain links TRBV6-5 to TRBJ2-1; TRBD1 agrees at 7 bases. V lost 3 bases to trimming and J lost 2 bases; unmatched junction nucleotides: 10. This CDR3 spans 17 amino acids. Germline CDR1 MNHEY, CDR2 SVGAGI. The CDR3 loop reads CASSYLQGKAPYNEQFF. In DNA form, the CDR3 reads TGTGCCAGCAGTTATTTACAGGGGAAGGCCCCCTACAATGAGCAGTTCTTC.

This clonotype was counted a few times. The chain recombines TRBV7-2 with TRBJ2-3, with TRBD2 matching 8 bases. V was clipped by 1 base and J by 4 bases; unmatched bases: 10. Germline assignment: CDR1 SGHTA and CDR2 FQGNSA. This CDR3 is 17 amino acids long. In nucleotides, the CDR3 is TGTGCCAGCAGCTTAGGAAATCGGGGGGGTAAATCAGATACGCAGTATTTT. Its protein product is CASSLGNRGGKSDTQYF.

With respect to this clonotype: This may stem from a read error, because a much larger clone lies one nucleotide away. The chain is built from TRBV4-3 and TRBJ2-7; TRBD2 aligns across 10 bases. Germline loops: CDR1 LGHNA, CDR2 YSLEER. This CDR3 is built from 19 residues. After removal of 3 bases from V and 2 bases from J, the junction contained 16 bases not matched to a gene. The CDR3 coding sequence is TGCGCCAGCAGCCATGCCTCCGGGACTAGCGAGGCACTCCCCTACGAGCAGTACTTC. It encodes CASSHASGTSEALPYEQYF.

The V call is TRBV9, the J call TRBJ2-5; possibly TRBD2 for D (7 bases). This CDR3 is built from 13 residues. Germline V lookup: CDR1 SGDLS, CDR2 YYNGEE. Trimming removed 6 bases at V and 11 bases at J, with 20 bases between. This chain's CDR3 is CASTPAGAHEQYF. The CDR3 DNA sequence: TGTGCCAGCACCCCGGCGGGGGCCCATGAGCAGTACTTC.

The J gene is TRBJ2-4, the V gene TRBV6-2 or TRBV6-3, with 8 nucleotides matching TRBD1. Near its end, the DNA agrees better with TRBJ2-7, so the J call may be wrong. Germline V gene sequence: CDR1 MNHEY, CDR2 SVGEGT. The CDR3 is 15 amino acids. DNA for the CDR3: TGTGCCAGCAGTTCGACAGGGGAACCCCCCGACGAGCAGTACTTC. Amino acids: CASSSTGEPPDEQYF.

This clonotype was seen ten or more times. The chain employs TRBV12-3 or TRBV12-4 and TRBJ1-2; no clear D. V lost 5 bases to trimming and J lost 8 bases, with 18 bases between them. There are 14 residues in the CDR3. CDR3 nucleotides: TGTGCCAGCAGTATACTCTCCAGGACGCGGGGCTACACCTTC. It is translated as CASSILSRTRGYTF.

This clonotype came up many times. V usage is TRBV4-3 and J usage is TRBJ2-3; maybe TRBD2 (5 bases). The V gene's germline CDR1 is LGHNA and CDR2 YSLEER. The CDR3 is made up of 16 amino acids. With 0 bases removed from V and 7 bases from J, the gap between germline ends came to 17 bases. Written as DNA, the CDR3 is TGCGCCAGCAGCCAAGAACCTAGACTCCGGGGAAATACGCAGTATTTT. Translation gives CASSQEPRLRGNTQYF.

Points on this clonotype: This may be a read error, as it is one base from a much larger clone. V gene TRBV9 combines with J gene TRBJ2-1, with 8 bases matching TRBD2. The CDR3 length is 14 residues. Germline V CDR1 and CDR2: SGDLS, YYNGEE. V lost 2 bases, J lost 5 bases, and 3 bases stayed unmatched. The CDR3, as DNA: TGTGCCAGCAGCGTCCGGCGGGGGGACAATGAGCAGTTCTTC. It codes for CASSVRRGDNEQFF.

The chain has TRBV6-5 and TRBJ2-2; the match to TRBD1 covers 7 bases. Germline V gene data show CDR1 as MNHEY and CDR2 as SVGAGI. V was pared by 10 bases and J by 3 bases, with 11 bases of the junction left unmatched. This CDR3 is 15 amino acids long. CDR3 sequence: CATGEGAWDTGELFF. CDR3 bases: TGTGCCACCGGAGAGGGGGCCTGGGACACCGGGGAGCTGTTTTTT.

The rearrangement uses TRBV5-1 and TRBJ2-5, with D perhaps TRBD1 or TRBD2 (6 bases each). This CDR3 is 16 amino acids long. Germline V gene data show CDR1 as SGHRS and CDR2 as YFSETQ. The ends were cut back, 0 bases at V and 3 bases at J, with 15 bases in the middle. The CDR3 protein is CASSLEARGGEETQYF. The CDR3 nucleotides read TGCGCCAGCAGCTTGGAAGCCAGGGGCGGGGAAGAGACCCAGTACTTC.

This clonotype was counted a single time. Since a much larger clone is just one base distant, this may be a read error. This chain uses TRBV6-6 with TRBJ1-6, with D maybe TRBD1 (6 bases). Germline values: CDR1 MNHNY, CDR2 SVGAGI (reference sequence). The CDR3 consists of 17 residues. CDR3 residues: CAGSYRPDGQPNSPLHF. The CDR3, as DNA: TGTGCCGGCAGTTATCGTCCGGACGGACAGCCTAATTCACCCCTCCACTTT.

In its sample, this clonotype was seen many times. V usage is TRBV10-3 and J usage is TRBJ1-1; D gene uncertain. V dropped 1 base and J dropped 0 bases, with 12 bases sitting between them. Germline V lookup: CDR1 ENHRY, CDR2 SYGVKD. This CDR3 is 16 amino acids long. DNA of the CDR3: TGTGCCATCAGTGAGTTCCCCGGACGTGTGAACACTGAAGCTTTCTTT. It encodes CAISEFPGRVNTEAFF.

The chain links TRBV6-1 to TRBJ1-5, with D perhaps TRBD1 (5 bases). With 7 bases removed from V and 2 bases from J, the gap between germline ends came to 15 bases. Germline-derived CDR1 and CDR2 are MNHNS and SASEGT. CDR3 length equals 15 residues. This chain's CDR3 is CASNTGGPGNQPQHF. The DNA of the CDR3 is TGTGCCAGCAATACCGGGGGACCCGGCAATCAGCCCCAGCATTTT.

The chain recombines TRBV5-6 with TRBJ1-2; maybe TRBD1 (5 bases). Germline V gene data show CDR1 as SGHDT and CDR2 as YYEEEE. V was clipped by 0 bases and J by 9 bases, with 12 bases between them. This CDR3 has 13 amino acids. CDR3 amino acids: CASSLGQGNRYTF. The CDR3 bases are TGTGCCAGCAGCTTGGGGCAGGGTAATCGCTACACCTTC.

V gene TRBV20-1 combines with J gene TRBJ2-3; the match to TRBD2 covers 13 bases. The CDR3 has 16 amino acids. CDR1 and CDR2 from the germline V gene are DFQATT and SNEGSKA (reference sequence). The junction had 4 bases not matched to a gene; V was cut back by 3 bases and J by 1 base. CDR3 nucleotide sequence: TGCAGTGCTAGCCTAGGACTAGCGGGGGGCACAGATACGCAGTATTTT. This gives the protein CSASLGLAGGTDTQYF.

A note on this clonotype: A junction end diverges from the germline sequence, so it may reflect a read error. The chain employs TRBV6-2 or TRBV6-3 and TRBJ2-1; D is unresolved. Germline lookup yields CDR1 MNHEY and CDR2 SVGEGT. This CDR3 is built from 13 residues. CDR3 protein: CASSRVPYTEQFF. CDR3 coding DNA: TGTGCCAGCAGCCGGGTCCCCTACACTGAGCAGTTCTTC.